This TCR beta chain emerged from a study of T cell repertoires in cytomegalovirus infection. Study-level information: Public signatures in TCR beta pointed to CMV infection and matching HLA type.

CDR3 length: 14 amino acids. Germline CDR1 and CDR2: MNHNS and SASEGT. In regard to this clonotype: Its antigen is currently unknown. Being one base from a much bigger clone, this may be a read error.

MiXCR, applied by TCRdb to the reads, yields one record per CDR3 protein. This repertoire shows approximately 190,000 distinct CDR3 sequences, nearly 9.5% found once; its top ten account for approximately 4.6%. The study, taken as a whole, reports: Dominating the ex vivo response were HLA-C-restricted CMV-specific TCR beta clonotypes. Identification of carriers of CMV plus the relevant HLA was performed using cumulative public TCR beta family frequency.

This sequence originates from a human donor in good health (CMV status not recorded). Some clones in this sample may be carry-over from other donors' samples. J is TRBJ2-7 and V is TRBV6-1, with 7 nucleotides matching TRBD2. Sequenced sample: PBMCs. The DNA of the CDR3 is TGTGCCACCCGAACTAGCGCTAGACCCTACGAGCAGCACTTC. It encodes CATRTSARPYEQHF.